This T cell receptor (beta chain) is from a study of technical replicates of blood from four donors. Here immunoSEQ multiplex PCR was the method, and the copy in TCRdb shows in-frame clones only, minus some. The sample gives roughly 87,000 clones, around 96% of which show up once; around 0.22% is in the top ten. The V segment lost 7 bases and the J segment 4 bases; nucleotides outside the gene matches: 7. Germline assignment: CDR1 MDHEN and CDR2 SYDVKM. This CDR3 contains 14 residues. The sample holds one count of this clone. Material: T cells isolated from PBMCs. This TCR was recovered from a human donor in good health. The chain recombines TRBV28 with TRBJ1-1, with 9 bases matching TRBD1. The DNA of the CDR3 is TGTGCCAGCACCCCAGGACAGGGGCCCACTGAAGCTTTCTTT. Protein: CASTPGQGPTEAFF.